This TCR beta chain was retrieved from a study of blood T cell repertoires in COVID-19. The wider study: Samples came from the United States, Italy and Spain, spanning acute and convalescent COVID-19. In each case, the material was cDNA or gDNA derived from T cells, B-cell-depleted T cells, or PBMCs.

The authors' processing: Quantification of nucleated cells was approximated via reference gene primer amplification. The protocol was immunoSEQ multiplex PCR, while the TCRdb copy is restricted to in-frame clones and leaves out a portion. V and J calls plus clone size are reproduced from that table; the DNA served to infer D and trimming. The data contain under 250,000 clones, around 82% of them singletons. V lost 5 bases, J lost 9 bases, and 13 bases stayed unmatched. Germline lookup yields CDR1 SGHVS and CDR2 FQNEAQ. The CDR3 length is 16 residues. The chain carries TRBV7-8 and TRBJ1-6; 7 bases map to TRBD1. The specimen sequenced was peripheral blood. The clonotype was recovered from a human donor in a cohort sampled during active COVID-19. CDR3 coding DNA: TGTGCCAGCAGCCCTCGGACAGGCCCGTCGGGTTCACCCCTCCACTTT. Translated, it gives CASSPRTGPSGSPLHF.